This T cell receptor beta chain is from a study of cytomegalovirus exposure and HLA in healthy donors listed by TCRdb under 2017. Regarding the research as a whole: An earlier analysis of some 600 of the donors reported 250 to 350 Gb of sequence data and 117 million unique TCR beta sequences obtained from about 179 million T cells. An early release that covered 640 HLA-typed donors contained around 300 gigabases of sequencing data and roughly 84 million unique TCR sequences. The genetic ancestry cluster associated with self-reported Caucasian donors included over 65% of the 398 genotyped donors. The study was designed to test whether signatures of past pathogen exposure could be identified by cataloging public T cell receptors. The study used immunosequencing to profile the T cell repertoires of approximately 650 subjects and linked those repertoires to cytomegalovirus serostatus. In addition to the first cohort of around 670 subjects, a separate validation cohort of 120 different subjects was used. To predict cytomegalovirus infection status, the study combined high-throughput TCR immunosequencing, statistical association of individual TCRs with disease status, and machine learning. To study patterns of TCR occurrence, a later analysis re-analyzed previously published TCR beta repertoires from several hundred donors and added high-resolution HLA genotyping. Rather than drawing on any new phenotypic data, the later analysis identified candidate immune exposures from TCR beta sequences and the way those sequences occurred across donors. In an earlier analysis of 500 to 650 of the donors, high-throughput TCR beta sequencing was used to judge whether each TCR beta V gene segment behaved as functional or pseudogenic. Alongside the repertoire data, information on donor age, sex, ethnicity and CMV serostatus was compiled. In a later genetic analysis, genome-wide SNP genotypes for about 60% of the 666 donors were used, and that subset was treated as a discovery cohort. All discovery cohort repertoires had been generated on a single sequencing platform. Class I and class II HLA loci were covered by the typing at four-digit resolution. The number of typed donors differed by locus: about 620-640 for A, B, C, DRB1 and DQB1; 522 for DQA1; approximately 610 for DPA1; and approximately 450 for DPB1. Roughly five DR-DQ haplotypes were handled as single units for association and clustering because linkage in the cohort was strong. Among 300 to 500 genotyped donors of the cohort, an average of roughly 230,000 unique TCR beta nucleotide sequences was sequenced per donor, of which roughly 18% were non-productive.

As for this clone: What antigen it recognizes has not been identified. No much larger clone is present one base from it, and per-base qualities are unavailable.

V and J lose 0 bases and 6 bases, and a span of 15 bases separates them. The CDR3 starts with the cysteine, ends with the phenylalanine, and has 16 residues. Only CDR3 DNA remains: 48 bases, in frame from the first base. CDR1 and CDR2 were assigned from the germline V gene as LGHNT and FRNRAP. Overall study outcomes, separate from this receptor: Assigning TCR associations to individual alleles was difficult when HLA alleles, especially DR and DQ, strongly co-occurred. It was suggested by the authors that the approach could potentially be generalized to other disease states and immunological phenotypes. Most CMV-associated TCR beta chains appeared to be HLA-restricted in a later analysis, and the HLA associations seemed to be driven largely by CMV exposure. In both the original and validation cohorts, the classifier was reported to diagnose cytomegalovirus status with high specificity and sensitivity. A later analysis found that HLA-associated TCR beta chains were more clonally expanded and had lower generation probabilities than equally common non-associated chains. The earlier analysis of fewer than 750 of the donors excluded approximately 15 rarely observed V segments, including chromosome 9 orphons, because counts were too low. A cluster of highly shared sequence variants was judged likely to represent a technical artifact of the sequencing pipeline. The study listed 164 TCR beta chains as associated with cytomegalovirus. A further reported finding was that TCR beta sequences accurately predicted the HLA-A and HLA-B alleles for most subjects in the first cohort. Because HLA typing was missing for some donors at each locus, association tests included only the typed subset. Specific HLA alleles were associated with 15,000 to 20,000 TCR beta sequences at a false discovery rate of 0.05 in a later analysis. In an earlier analysis of some 640 of the donors, most TCR beta V segments were observed in productive rearrangements about 87% or about 30% of the time, broadly matching IMGT annotations. Correlated functional status among segregating V segments might reflect linkage disequilibrium, but an unknown experimental factor could not be ruled out. According to a later genetic analysis, donors in an Asian-associated ancestry cluster had fewer N-insertions in productive TCRs than the approximately 700-donor mean. The presence/absence analyses assumed that sequencing depth was roughly uniform across donors, and that assumption may not be true. A later analysis found that TCR association rates varied across HLA loci, with DRB1 alleles showing the most associated TCRs and HLA-C alleles the fewest. Immune exposure information for the cohort was limited to CMV serostatus. Three of the identified cytomegalovirus-associated TCR beta chains were confirmed in vitro to be specific for cytomegalovirus antigens. A later analysis reported that several top co-occurrence clusters appeared linked to parvovirus B19, influenza, CMV and Epstein-Barr virus. Across donors, most TCR sequences were observed very rarely, whereas some public TCRs were present in many individuals. The 87-base-pair reads could not distinguish some IMGT-functional V segments, including TRBV6-2 and TRBV6-3, so those segments were excluded. Only TCR beta chains were sequenced in this cohort, and the absence of alpha or paired-chain data limited detectable features. V-gene and J-gene trimming of TCR beta chains was associated with a missense DCLRE1C variant in a later genetic analysis, and the association was replicated in an independent cohort.

Library construction relied on the immunoSEQ multiplex PCR assay. A mixture of 60 forward primers for TCR Vbeta segments and 13 reverse primers for TCR Jbeta segments was used in the multiplex PCR. A multiplex PCR assay on genomic DNA amplified the CDR3 region of rearranged TCR beta genes. The amplified TCR beta libraries were sequenced on the Illumina HiSeq System as 87-base-pair reads. On the study's bioinformatics: A later analysis counted about 80 million unique TCR beta chains across the roughly 700 repertoires, and around 12 million of these chains were shared by at least two donors. Raw reads were error-corrected and collapsed into unique sequences with a nearest-neighbor algorithm that merged closely related sequences to remove PCR and sequencing errors. CDR3 sequences were aligned to IMGT reference sequences to assign V, D and J gene segments. For a sequence to be retained, a match of at least six nucleotides was required to both a V gene segment and a J gene segment. A rearrangement was called productive if the CDR3 had no stop codons and remained in frame with V and J, and every other rearrangement was called non-productive. Following IMGT convention, CDR3 was defined as the stretch from the second conserved V-encoded cysteine up to the conserved J-encoded phenylalanine. In an earlier analysis of more than 550 of the donors, sequences lacking an unambiguous match to a single V gene segment were excluded. In an earlier analysis of roughly 500 of the donors, V segments were called functional above 56.7% productive rearrangements and were called segregating when the between-donor standard deviation exceeded 5%. To diagnose cytomegalovirus status from the catalog of TCR beta chain sequences, a statistical classification framework was built. In a later analysis, V and J genes were assigned by comparing TCR nucleotide sequences against IMGT/GENE-DB human TR gene sequences. A later analysis assigned CDR3 sequences and most-parsimonious VDJ recombination scenarios with the TCRdist pipeline. In a later analysis, each TCR beta chain was defined by its CDR3 amino acid sequence together with its V-gene family, and reads without a unique V-gene family were excluded. To address suspected cross-contamination and a sequencing artifact, a later analysis removed a few hundred highly shared, low-generation-probability nucleotide sequences. A later analysis calculated a clonal expansion index for each public chain from normalized within-repertoire ranks of inferred template counts. Generation probabilities in a later analysis came from a VDJ recombination model fitted to out-of-frame rearrangements, and those results were checked against IGoR. In a later analysis, hypergeometric tests were used to score TCR-TCR, TCR-HLA and TCR-CMV co-occurrence, with a repertoire-size bias correction applied to TCR pairs. To estimate false discovery rates, a later analysis permuted the HLA or CMV assignments 20 times. A later analysis grouped co-occurring TCRs with DBSCAN, adding TCRdist sequence similarity when clustering within HLA-allele-positive subsets. Repertoires with fewer than 30,000 or more than 120,000 public chains, plus five repertoires with anomalous nucleotide sharing, were excluded from co-occurrence clustering. TCRdb stores this immuneACCESS table with in-frame sequences only. Part of the clones is absent; in the studies checked, under half of the shortfall reflects unresolved V genes, and no reason is known for the rest. V and J calls and clone size are given by that table; D and trimming were obtained from the DNA. The table for this sample lists some 200,000 clones; about 70% of them were counted only once. Together, the top ten hold around 1.9% of the sample.

The cohort comprised some 730 healthy bone marrow donors. All cohort members were sampled while nominally healthy, although unrecorded immune exposures were likely present. The donor tested CMV seronegative, placing the donor among the approximately 360 seronegative members of the cohort. A peripheral blood sample was provided by each donor, and peripheral blood mononuclear cells were used for TCR beta sequencing. The Qiagen DNeasy Blood Extraction Kit was used to extract genomic DNA from the blood cell samples. The TCR sequence derives from a woman in her twenties or thirties in good health and CMV-seronegative. The receptor chain draws on TRBV12-5 and TRBJ1-5, and TRBD1 may be the D gene, going by 5 matching bases. The sample was PBMCs. The DNA is as follows: TGTGCTAGTGGTTTGGTAAATGGGGAGGGGAGTCAGCCCCAGCATTTT. This sequence encodes CASGLVNGEGSQPQHF.